A single sample is the source of the 7 T cell receptor beta chains below, sequenced in a study of T-cell reconstitution after alpha-beta-depleted transplantation in children. Library preparation (for TCRbeta) was performed with unique molecular identifiers. TCRdb analysed the PCR reads with MiXCR anew, one entry per CDR3 protein. The repertoire holds 280,000 or so distinct CDR3 sequences, roughly 10% seen once, with around 24% in the top ten. The sample here was peripheral blood, taken 180 days after TCRalphabeta/CD19-depleted stem cell transplant. The source is a male patient aged 2-9 years who had a stem cell transplant for chronic granulomatous disease, so the T cells may come from the graft donor.

Points on this clonotype: With a much larger clone just one base away, this may be a read error. The V gene is TRBV18, the J gene TRBJ1-1; tentative D call: TRBD1 (6 bases). CDR1 is KGHSH, CDR2 LQKENI, per germline. The CDR3 spans 18 residues. CDR3 sequence (DNA): TGTGCCGGCTCACCGCTCTTCCGGGACACCAAGGGGAACACTGAAGCTTTCTTT. Translated: CAGSPLFRDTKGNTEAFF.

This clonotype was observed a handful of times. The gene calls are TRBV2 and TRBJ2-3, with TRBD2 matching over 11 bases. Germline CDR1 and CDR2: SNHLY and FYNNEI. The CDR3 has 13 amino acids. Trimming removed 7 bases from V and 8 bases from J; junction bases left unmatched: 5. Here the CDR3 reads CASTGTSGFTQYF. As DNA, the CDR3 is TGTGCCAGCACCGGGACTAGCGGATTTACGCAGTATTTT.

The count of this clonotype is one. It may be a read error: a sequence one base away is much more abundant. This chain uses TRBV29-1 with TRBJ2-1; D may correspond to TRBD1 or TRBD2 (5 bases each). Germline-derived CDR1 and CDR2 are SQVTM and ANQGSEA. This CDR3 region has 13 residues. The CDR3, as DNA: TGCAGCGTTGGGGGGACCAACTACAATGAGCCGTTCTTC. Protein: CSVGGTNYNEPFF.

Ten or more counts support this clonotype. The chain uses TRBV27 and TRBJ1-2; 12 bases line up with TRBD1. J was trimmed by 4 bases and V by 1 base; bases with no gene match: 10. This CDR3 contains 18 residues. CDR1 and CDR2 from the germline V gene are MNHEY and SMNVEV (reference sequence). For the CDR3, the DNA is TGTGCCAGCAGTTTATTTGGTGGGACAGGGGGCGTCGGCTATGGCTACACCTTC. This encodes CASSLFGGTGGVGYGYTF.

This clonotype was observed many times. This chain's CDR3 is CASSLGLKRGTIYEQYF. CDR3 bases: TGTGCCAGCAGCTTAGGGCTTAAAAGGGGGACCATCTACGAGCAGTACTTC. This chain links TRBV7-4 with TRBJ2-7; maybe TRBD1 (6 bases). Trimming removed 1 base at V and 3 bases at J, with 19 bases between. The germline V gene encodes CDR1 SGHVT and CDR2 SQSDAQ. The CDR3 has 17 residues. The full variable domain, in which reference TRBV7-4 and TRBJ2-7 provide the parts outside the CDR3, is GAGVSQSPRYKVAKRGRDVALRCDSISGHVTLYWYRQTLGQGSEVLTYSQSDAQRDKSGRPSGRFSAERPERSVSTLKIQRTEQGDSAVYLCASSLGLKRGTIYEQYFGPGTRLTVT.

This clonotype showed up just a few times. The chain recombines TRBV2 with TRBJ2-2, with D possibly matching TRBD2 (5 bases). Germline CDR1 reads SNHLY; CDR2 reads FYNNEI. V shed 8 bases and J shed 7 bases, with 20 bases lying between them. This CDR3 has 15 residues. CDR3 coding DNA: TGTGCCAGCTCCAGGCCCGGGGTCAGCTTCGGGGAGCTGTTTTTT. Its protein product is CASSRPGVSFGELFF.

Ten or more counts support this clonotype. The J gene is TRBJ2-7, the V gene TRBV20-1, with 10 bases aligning to TRBD2. Germline V gives CDR1 DFQATT, CDR2 SNEGSKA (reference sequence). The length of the CDR3 is 13 residues. V lost 3 bases to trimming and J lost 3 bases; unmatched junction nucleotides: 2. The CDR3 DNA sequence: TGCAGTGCTAGTAGGACTAGCGGCTACGAGCAGTACTTC. Translation: CSASRTSGYEQYF.